This TCR beta chain was sequenced for a study of human T cells and chemical hapten exposure. Study summary: It was small differences in pooled library volume that mainly caused per-sample TCR yields to vary.

Study results and limitations: No change in TCRs above 1 in 1000 frequency was produced by DPC sensitization.

The study extracted total RNA from unfractionated whole blood. This clonotype was seen a few times. Its target is not known. Given a much more abundant clone one base away, this may be a read error. V was cut by 6 bases and J by 1 base, with 18 bases left in between. CDR3 length equals 15 residues. Looked up from germline, CDR1 is DFQATT and CDR2 is SNEGSKA (reference sequence). Within the library, unique molecular identifiers were attached to each individual cDNA molecule. MiXCR, run by TCRdb on the 5' RACE reads, gives a single entry per CDR3 protein. The sample contains about 140,000 distinct CDR3 sequences, around 4.1% of which appear only once.

The clonotype was recovered from a female donor in good health. This chain connects TRBV20-1 to TRBJ1-1; tentative D call: TRBD1 (5 bases). CDR3 protein: CSANPPGHRNTEAFF. CDR3 DNA: TGCAGTGCGAACCCCCCCGGACACCGGAACACTGAAGCTTTCTTT.